This is a list of T cell receptor beta chains from one sample in a study of control samples from healthy donors and cancer patients. Assay: immunoSEQ multiplex PCR; the TCRdb copy retains only in-frame clones and omits some. Counted here are 100,000 to 150,000 clones, approximately 92% occurring once; the ten biggest clones make up about 2.5%. Sample: blood. The receptors stem from a man aged 35 to 55 in good health. The CDR3 runs from the conserved cysteine through the conserved F or W. The order of the fields is CDR3 length, J gene, D gene, V gene, clone size, CDR3 protein, CDR3 DNA. A D gene is named only where the DNA matches it firmly. Size is omitted from some rows. Given values are once, few, many or a class for expanded clones.

CDR3 length: 14
J gene: TRBJ1-1
D gene: TRBD1
V gene: TRBV2
clone size: NA
CDR3 protein: CASNPGQGMTEAFF
CDR3 DNA: TGTGCCAGCAACCCGGGACAGGGTATGACTGAAGCTTTCTTT

CDR3 length: 16
J gene: TRBJ2-1
D gene: TRBD1
V gene: TRBV5-1
clone size: NA
CDR3 protein: CASSFVGQAAYNEQFF
CDR3 DNA: TGCGCCAGCAGCTTCGTCGGACAGGCAGCCTACAATGAGCAGTTCTTC

CDR3 length: 13
J gene: TRBJ1-5
D gene: NA
V gene: TRBV5-1
clone size: NA
CDR3 protein: CASSPDLNQPQHF
CDR3 DNA: TGCGCCAGCAGCCCGGACCTCAATCAGCCCCAGCATTTT

CDR3 length: 14
J gene: TRBJ2-1
D gene: NA
V gene: TRBV13
clone size: once
CDR3 protein: CASSLRARYNEQFF
CDR3 DNA: TGTGCCAGCAGCTTACGGGCGAGGTACAATGAGCAGTTCTTC

CDR3 length: 16
J gene: TRBJ2-3
D gene: TRBD2
V gene: TRBV19
clone size: NA
CDR3 protein: CASSIGGGGGTDTQYF
CDR3 DNA: TGTGCCAGTAGTATCGGCGGGGGGGGCGGCACAGATACGCAGTATTTT

CDR3 length: 13
J gene: TRBJ2-3
D gene: NA
V gene: TRBV4-1
clone size: NA
CDR3 protein: CASSQNLLDTQYF
CDR3 DNA: TGCGCCAGCAGCCAAAATTTACTGGATACGCAGTATTTT

CDR3 length: 14
J gene: TRBJ1-1
D gene: NA
V gene: TRBV5-5
clone size: NA
CDR3 protein: CASSLAVENTEAFF
CDR3 DNA: TGTGCCAGCAGCTTGGCGGTAGAGAACACTGAAGCTTTCTTT

CDR3 length: 13
J gene: TRBJ1-5
D gene: NA
V gene: TRBV30
clone size: NA
CDR3 protein: CAAAGERNQPQHF
CDR3 DNA: TGTGCCGCGGCGGGAGAAAGAAATCAGCCCCAGCATTTT

CDR3 length: 16
J gene: TRBJ2-5
D gene: NA
V gene: TRBV5-1
clone size: NA
CDR3 protein: CASSSTGTPNTETQYF
CDR3 DNA: TGCGCCAGCAGCTCCACCGGGACCCCAAATACAGAGACCCAGTACTTC

CDR3 length: 15
J gene: TRBJ2-6
D gene: NA
V gene: TRBV19
clone size: NA
CDR3 protein: CASSIRSSGANVLTF
CDR3 DNA: TGTGCCAGTAGTATACGTAGCTCTGGGGCCAACGTCCTGACTTTC

CDR3 length: 13
J gene: TRBJ2-3
D gene: NA
V gene: TRBV9
clone size: NA
CDR3 protein: CASSVGGRYTQYF
CDR3 DNA: TGTGCCAGCAGCGTAGGTGGGCGGTATACGCAGTATTTT

CDR3 length: 20
J gene: TRBJ2-6
D gene: NA
V gene: TRBV5-1
clone size: NA
CDR3 protein: CASSLGSPIPPYSGANVLTF
CDR3 DNA: TGCGCCAGCAGTCTCGGGTCCCCAATCCCCCCCTACTCTGGGGCCAACGTCCTGACTTTC

CDR3 length: 13
J gene: TRBJ1-1
D gene: NA
V gene: TRBV5-1
clone size: NA
CDR3 protein: CASRMTENTEAFF
CDR3 DNA: TGCGCCAGCCGTATGACGGAGAACACTGAAGCTTTCTTT

CDR3 length: 14
J gene: TRBJ1-2
D gene: NA
V gene: TRBV28
clone size: NA
CDR3 protein: CASRPRPEENGYTF
CDR3 DNA: TGTGCCAGCAGGCCCCGGCCTGAGGAGAATGGCTACACCTTC

CDR3 length: 18
J gene: TRBJ2-3
D gene: NA
V gene: TRBV9
clone size: NA
CDR3 protein: CASSGGPHLGHFTDTQYF
CDR3 DNA: TGTGCCAGCAGCGGCGGTCCTCACTTGGGACACTTCACAGATACGCAGTATTTT

CDR3 length: 15
J gene: TRBJ1-4
D gene: NA
V gene: TRBV28
clone size: NA
CDR3 protein: CASSLVGQGNEKLFF
CDR3 DNA: TGTGCCAGCAGTTTAGTTGGGCAGGGTAATGAAAAACTGTTTTTT

CDR3 length: 13
J gene: TRBJ1-5
D gene: NA
V gene: TRBV19
clone size: NA
CDR3 protein: CASSIIFYQPQHF
CDR3 DNA: TGTGCCAGTAGTATAATATTTTATCAGCCCCAGCATTTT

CDR3 length: 14
J gene: TRBJ2-3
D gene: NA
V gene: TRBV2
clone size: NA
CDR3 protein: CARTNSTGTDTQYF
CDR3 DNA: TGTGCCAGGACTAATTCTACTGGCACAGATACGCAGTATTTT

CDR3 length: 14
J gene: TRBJ1-1
D gene: NA
V gene: TRBV9
clone size: NA
CDR3 protein: CASSPDTKNTEAFF
CDR3 DNA: TGTGCCAGCAGCCCGGACACGAAGAACACTGAAGCTTTCTTT

CDR3 length: 16
J gene: TRBJ1-2
D gene: TRBD1
V gene: TRBV5-1
clone size: NA
CDR3 protein: CASSFDSGGSNYGYTF
CDR3 DNA: TGCGCCAGCAGCTTCGATTCAGGGGGCTCTAACTATGGCTACACCTTC

CDR3 length: 19
J gene: TRBJ1-2
D gene: NA
V gene: TRBV5-5
clone size: NA
CDR3 protein: CASSLVWGTLRESNYGYTF
CDR3 DNA: TGTGCCAGCAGCTTGGTATGGGGGACACTCAGAGAATCTAACTATGGCTACACCTTC

CDR3 length: 15
J gene: TRBJ1-4
D gene: TRBD1
V gene: TRBV7-2
clone size: NA
CDR3 protein: CASSPLGGGREKLFF
CDR3 DNA: TGTGCCAGCAGCCCGTTAGGGGGCGGTCGGGAAAAACTGTTTTTT

CDR3 length: 17
J gene: TRBJ2-3
D gene: NA
V gene: TRBV5-4
clone size: NA
CDR3 protein: CASSLDGDGRGFDTQYF
CDR3 DNA: TGTGCCAGCAGCTTGGATGGGGACGGACGTGGGTTCGATACGCAGTATTTT

CDR3 length: 14
J gene: TRBJ2-7
D gene: NA
V gene: TRBV6-5
clone size: NA
CDR3 protein: CASSYGGSTYEQYF
CDR3 DNA: TGTGCCAGCAGTTACGGTGGGTCCACCTACGAGCAGTACTTC

CDR3 length: 15
J gene: TRBJ1-2
D gene: NA
V gene: TRBV18
clone size: NA
CDR3 protein: CASSPMTEADYGYTF
CDR3 DNA: TGTGCCAGCTCACCTATGACAGAAGCGGACTATGGCTACACCTTC

CDR3 length: 16
J gene: TRBJ2-4
D gene: NA
V gene: TRBV5-1
clone size: NA
CDR3 protein: CASSLSGTRGGNIQYF
CDR3 DNA: TGCGCCAGCAGCCTCTCCGGGACCCGAGGGGGAAACATTCAGTACTTC

CDR3 length: 15
J gene: TRBJ1-6
D gene: NA
V gene: TRBV28
clone size: NA
CDR3 protein: CASSLSTGYGSPLHF
CDR3 DNA: TGTGCCAGCAGTTTAAGTACAGGGTACGGTTCACCCCTCCACTTT

CDR3 length: 13
J gene: TRBJ2-5
D gene: TRBD1
V gene: TRBV12-3/TRBV12-4
clone size: few
CDR3 protein: CASSSDRGETQYF
CDR3 DNA: TGTGCCAGCAGCTCTGACAGGGGAGAGACCCAGTACTTC

CDR3 length: 15
J gene: TRBJ2-7
D gene: TRBD1
V gene: TRBV11-2
clone size: NA
CDR3 protein: CASTLAPGTGNEQYF
CDR3 DNA: TGTGCCAGCACCTTAGCGCCTGGGACAGGGAACGAGCAGTACTTC

CDR3 length: 19
J gene: TRBJ2-6
D gene: NA
V gene: TRBV19
clone size: NA
CDR3 protein: CASSIGAGLISSGANVLTF
CDR3 DNA: TGTGCCAGTAGTATTGGGGCAGGGCTGATCAGCTCTGGGGCCAACGTCCTGACTTTC

CDR3 length: 14
J gene: TRBJ2-3
D gene: NA
V gene: TRBV19
clone size: once
CDR3 protein: CASRYDSSTDTQYF
CDR3 DNA: TGTGCCAGTAGGTACGATTCCAGCACAGATACGCAGTATTTT

CDR3 length: 14
J gene: TRBJ1-5
D gene: NA
V gene: TRBV18
clone size: NA
CDR3 protein: CASGGDTGNQPQHF
CDR3 DNA: TGTGCCAGCGGGGGGGATACGGGTAATCAGCCCCAGCATTTT

CDR3 length: 15
J gene: TRBJ2-1
D gene: NA
V gene: TRBV5-4
clone size: NA
CDR3 protein: CASSLHGFSYNEQFF
CDR3 DNA: TGTGCCAGCAGCTTGCACGGATTTTCCTACAATGAGCAGTTCTTC

CDR3 length: 15
J gene: TRBJ2-5
D gene: TRBD1
V gene: TRBV28
clone size: NA
CDR3 protein: CASSTPGTGKETQYF
CDR3 DNA: TGTGCCAGCAGTACCCCAGGGACAGGCAAAGAGACCCAGTACTTC

CDR3 length: 14
J gene: TRBJ2-1
D gene: NA
V gene: TRBV5-1
clone size: NA
CDR3 protein: CASSFSDTYNEQFF
CDR3 DNA: TGCGCCAGCAGCTTCAGTGACACTTACAATGAGCAGTTCTTC

CDR3 length: 11
J gene: TRBJ2-7
D gene: TRBD1
V gene: TRBV2
clone size: NA
CDR3 protein: CASSERTGWHF
CDR3 DNA: TGTGCCAGCAGTGAACGGACAGGGTGGCACTTC

CDR3 length: 15
J gene: TRBJ1-4
D gene: TRBD1
V gene: TRBV3-1/TRBV3-2
clone size: NA
CDR3 protein: CASSPNRGGNEKLFF
CDR3 DNA: TGTGCCAGCAGCCCGAACAGGGGAGGGAATGAAAAACTGTTTTTT

CDR3 length: 14
J gene: TRBJ1-3
D gene: NA
V gene: TRBV11-2
clone size: NA
CDR3 protein: CASSSRSSGNTIYF
CDR3 DNA: TGTGCCAGCAGCAGCAGGAGCTCTGGAAACACCATATATTTT

CDR3 length: 15
J gene: TRBJ1-6
D gene: NA
V gene: TRBV14
clone size: NA
CDR3 protein: CASSQDAGPHSPLHF
CDR3 DNA: TGTGCCAGCAGCCAAGACGCCGGACCCCATTCACCCCTCCACTTT

CDR3 length: 15
J gene: TRBJ2-2
D gene: TRBD2
V gene: TRBV9
clone size: NA
CDR3 protein: CASSVDGRGTGELFF
CDR3 DNA: TGTGCCAGCAGCGTGGACGGGAGGGGGACCGGGGAGCTGTTTTTT

CDR3 length: 14
J gene: TRBJ2-2
D gene: NA
V gene: TRBV7-3
clone size: NA
CDR3 protein: CASSFGANTGELFF
CDR3 DNA: TGTGCCAGCAGCTTTGGGGCGAACACCGGGGAGCTGTTTTTT

CDR3 length: 12
J gene: TRBJ2-1
D gene: TRBD2
V gene: TRBV6-5
clone size: NA
CDR3 protein: CASSPLAGGEFF
CDR3 DNA: TGTGCCAGCAGCCCACTAGCGGGGGGGGAGTTCTTC

CDR3 length: 14
J gene: TRBJ1-4
D gene: TRBD1
V gene: TRBV6-5
clone size: once
CDR3 protein: CASTRDRGGEKLFF
CDR3 DNA: TGTGCCAGCACAAGGGACAGGGGGGGTGAAAAACTGTTTTTT

CDR3 length: 16
J gene: TRBJ2-3
D gene: TRBD2
V gene: TRBV5-5
clone size: NA
CDR3 protein: CASSPASGGLTDTQYF
CDR3 DNA: TGTGCCAGCAGCCCAGCTAGCGGGGGCCTCACAGATACGCAGTATTTT

CDR3 length: 13
J gene: TRBJ2-5
D gene: NA
V gene: TRBV19
clone size: NA
CDR3 protein: CASSLSGAETQYF
CDR3 DNA: TGTGCCAGTAGTTTGTCAGGGGCGGAGACCCAGTACTTC

CDR3 length: 15
J gene: TRBJ2-3
D gene: NA
V gene: TRBV11-2
clone size: once
CDR3 protein: CASSLLPGYADTQYF
CDR3 DNA: TGTGCCAGCAGCTTATTACCAGGGTACGCAGATACGCAGTATTTT

CDR3 length: 16
J gene: TRBJ2-3
D gene: TRBD2
V gene: TRBV7-3
clone size: NA
CDR3 protein: CASSRGLAGSTDTQYF
CDR3 DNA: TGTGCCAGCAGCCGCGGACTAGCGGGGAGCACAGATACGCAGTATTTT

CDR3 length: 15
J gene: TRBJ2-3
D gene: TRBD2
V gene: TRBV9
clone size: NA
CDR3 protein: CASSPRRGITDTQYF
CDR3 DNA: TGTGCCAGCAGCCCTCGGCGGGGGATCACAGATACGCAGTATTTT

CDR3 length: 12
J gene: TRBJ1-4
D gene: NA
V gene: TRBV2
clone size: NA
CDR3 protein: CASSYRVAELFF
CDR3 DNA: TGTGCCAGCAGTTACAGGGTTGCGGAACTGTTTTTT